These T cell receptor beta chains were read from a single sample in a study of Ad26.COV2.S vaccination and SARS-CoV-2 variants. Measured with immunoSEQ multiplex PCR; TCRdb has only the in-frame clones, and not every one. The data hold 300,000 to 350,000 clones, with about 89% observed a single time. The sequencing here drew on peripheral blood, taken in a trial of Ad26.COV2.S vaccine versus placebo. These receptors all come from a person between 18 and 59 years old who received the Ad26.COV2.S COVID-19 vaccine or a placebo. The CDR3 runs from the conserved cysteine through the conserved F or W. Fields, in order: CDR3 protein, J gene, clone size, V gene. Clone size appears in some rows only: once, few, many, or a class for an expanded clone.

CASTLRTSGYNEQFF | TRBJ2-1 | few | TRBV19
CASSLGQGVITGELFF | TRBJ2-2 | - | TRBV13
CASKRTGINTGELFF | TRBJ2-2 | once | TRBV6-5
CASSPQGGRNEQYF | TRBJ2-7 | - | TRBV9
CASSKGNSNQPQHF | TRBJ1-5 | - | TRBV9
CASSLAAGAYNEQFF | TRBJ2-1 | - | TRBV7-2
CASSLFSGTSGYNEQFF | TRBJ2-1 | - | TRBV28
CAWSEGTSYEQYF | TRBJ2-7 | - | TRBV30
CASSERGSYTF | TRBJ1-2 | - | TRBV25-1
CASSLTKQENTEAFF | TRBJ1-1 | once | TRBV18
CASSQGRGETQYF | TRBJ2-5 | - | TRBV3-1/TRBV3-2
CASSQNGLDQETQYF | TRBJ2-5 | once | TRBV3-1/TRBV3-2
CASSLLAGGRETQYF | TRBJ2-5 | - | TRBV11-2
CSVCRGANTEAFF | TRBJ1-1 | few | TRBV29-1
CASSQDQVSGNTIYF | TRBJ1-3 | - | TRBV4-3
CASSQDSGSSYEQYF | TRBJ2-7 | - | TRBV3-1/TRBV3-2
CASSPGTSGGGKTQYF | TRBJ2-5 | - | TRBV19
CASSPFSIRRTSGADTQYF | TRBJ2-3 | - | TRBV5-1
CAWSLPGGSLPYF | TRBJ2-7 | - | TRBV30
CASSSQGIGELFF | TRBJ2-2 | - | TRBV11-3
CACQSGNTIYF | TRBJ1-3 | - | TRBV30
CASSIWLAGDGEQFF | TRBJ2-1 | - | TRBV19
CASSLGLAKNIQYF | TRBJ2-4 | - | TRBV5-8
CASSADSPYSNQPQHF | TRBJ1-5 | - | TRBV6-1
CASSPWTESDTQYF | TRBJ2-3 | - | TRBV5-1
CASSYLRATDTQYF | TRBJ2-3 | - | TRBV6-5
CASSDATGRNYEQYF | TRBJ2-7 | - | TRBV6-1
CASSEEQGVGSPLHF | TRBJ1-6 | - | TRBV2
CASGPRLAGQTQYF | TRBJ2-5 | - | TRBV27
CASSPDTGELFF | TRBJ2-2 | - | TRBV9
CASSPLRETTEAFF | TRBJ1-1 | - | TRBV18
CASSEAGGAVTNGYTF | TRBJ1-2 | - | TRBV6-1
CAISERGGRQPQHF | TRBJ1-5 | - | TRBV10-3
CASSPGTSGVYNEQFF | TRBJ2-1 | - | TRBV5-4
CASSVGDGVLHEQYF | TRBJ2-7 | - | TRBV9
CASRVGGGTDTQYF | TRBJ2-3 | - | TRBV28
CASSQGLAGTNTGELFF | TRBJ2-2 | once | TRBV4-2
CASSFRAQPQHF | TRBJ1-5 | - | TRBV28
CASSAGLDTGELFF | TRBJ2-2 | - | TRBV6-6
CAWTSGRAAVETQYF | TRBJ2-5 | - | TRBV30
CASSFQENTEAFF | TRBJ1-1 | - | TRBV11-3
CAISDPDGSREQYF | TRBJ2-7 | once | TRBV10-3
CASSRTSGSTYEQYF | TRBJ2-7 | - | TRBV9
CASSYGSGSYEQYF | TRBJ2-7 | - | TRBV5-1
CASSLPSGIEGGELFF | TRBJ2-2 | once | TRBV5-5
CASSWGLAGEFNEQFF | TRBJ2-1 | - | TRBV19
CASSLPEKNEQYF | TRBJ2-7 | - | TRBV18
CASSFTGESPLHF | TRBJ1-6 | - | TRBV2
CASSLVGIRGTEAFF | TRBJ1-1 | - | TRBV7-8
CASSQVRGSSYNEQFF | TRBJ2-1 | - | TRBV4-1
CASSKGDTDYNQPQHF | TRBJ1-5 | - | TRBV21-1
CASSVESESYEQYF | TRBJ2-7 | - | TRBV9
CASSFWGVRGETQYF | TRBJ2-5 | - | TRBV7-2
CASMTLAGGSTDTQYF | TRBJ2-3 | - | TRBV5-1
CATSRPQATGELFF | TRBJ2-2 | - | TRBV15